This TCR beta chain was sequenced during a study of resident and recirculating memory T cells in vitiligo. On this clone: Its antigen remains unidentified.

This CDR3 is built from 15 residues. The germline CDR1 and CDR2 sequences are SGDLS and YYNGEE. Trimming removed 4 bases from V and 4 bases from J; junction bases left unmatched: 10. Repertoires were generated with immunoSEQ multiplex PCR, while TCRdb's copy carries only in-frame clones and drops some. Of around 76,000 clones detected, just over 90% appear once; the ten largest clones hold less than 5.5%. Findings and limits, study-wide: Vitiligo lesions lacked a unique dominant clone, and clonality varied. TCR sequences were not conserved across biopsy sites or patients.

Sequenced input: blood. The sequence was obtained from a male donor with vitiligo. The chain employs TRBV9 and TRBJ2-7; TRBD2 agrees at 8 bases. The CDR3 is CASSKGGLDTYEQYF. The CDR3 DNA reads as TGTGCCAGCAGCAAAGGGGGACTAGACACTTACGAGCAGTACTTC.